This T cell receptor beta chain was captured by sequencing in a study of blood T cell repertoires in COVID-19. Whole-study context: Italy, Spain and the United States were the sources of the convalescent and acute COVID-19 samples. T cells, B-cell-depleted T cells, or PBMCs provided the cDNA or gDNA that served as material.

The CDR3 loop spans 13 amino acids. Trimming pared 1 base from V and 2 bases from J, leaving 7 bases between. The germline gives CDR1 SGHRS, CDR2 YFSETQ. In the study's own analysis: Reference gene primer amplification gave estimated nucleated cell counts. Libraries were prepared by immunoSEQ multiplex PCR; TCRdb keeps only in-frame clonotypes and omits some of them. That table supplies the V and J calls and clone size; D and trimming were determined from the DNA. The data contain around 190,000 clones, about four fifths of them singletons. The rearrangement links TRBV5-1 to TRBJ2-7; the D gene is possibly TRBD2 (5 bases). Material: peripheral blood. The TCR originated in a middle-aged woman with COVID-19, enrolled during active disease. DNA of the CDR3: TGCGCCAGCAGCTTGTTCGGGGCCTACGAGCAGTACTTC. Residues: CASSLFGAYEQYF.